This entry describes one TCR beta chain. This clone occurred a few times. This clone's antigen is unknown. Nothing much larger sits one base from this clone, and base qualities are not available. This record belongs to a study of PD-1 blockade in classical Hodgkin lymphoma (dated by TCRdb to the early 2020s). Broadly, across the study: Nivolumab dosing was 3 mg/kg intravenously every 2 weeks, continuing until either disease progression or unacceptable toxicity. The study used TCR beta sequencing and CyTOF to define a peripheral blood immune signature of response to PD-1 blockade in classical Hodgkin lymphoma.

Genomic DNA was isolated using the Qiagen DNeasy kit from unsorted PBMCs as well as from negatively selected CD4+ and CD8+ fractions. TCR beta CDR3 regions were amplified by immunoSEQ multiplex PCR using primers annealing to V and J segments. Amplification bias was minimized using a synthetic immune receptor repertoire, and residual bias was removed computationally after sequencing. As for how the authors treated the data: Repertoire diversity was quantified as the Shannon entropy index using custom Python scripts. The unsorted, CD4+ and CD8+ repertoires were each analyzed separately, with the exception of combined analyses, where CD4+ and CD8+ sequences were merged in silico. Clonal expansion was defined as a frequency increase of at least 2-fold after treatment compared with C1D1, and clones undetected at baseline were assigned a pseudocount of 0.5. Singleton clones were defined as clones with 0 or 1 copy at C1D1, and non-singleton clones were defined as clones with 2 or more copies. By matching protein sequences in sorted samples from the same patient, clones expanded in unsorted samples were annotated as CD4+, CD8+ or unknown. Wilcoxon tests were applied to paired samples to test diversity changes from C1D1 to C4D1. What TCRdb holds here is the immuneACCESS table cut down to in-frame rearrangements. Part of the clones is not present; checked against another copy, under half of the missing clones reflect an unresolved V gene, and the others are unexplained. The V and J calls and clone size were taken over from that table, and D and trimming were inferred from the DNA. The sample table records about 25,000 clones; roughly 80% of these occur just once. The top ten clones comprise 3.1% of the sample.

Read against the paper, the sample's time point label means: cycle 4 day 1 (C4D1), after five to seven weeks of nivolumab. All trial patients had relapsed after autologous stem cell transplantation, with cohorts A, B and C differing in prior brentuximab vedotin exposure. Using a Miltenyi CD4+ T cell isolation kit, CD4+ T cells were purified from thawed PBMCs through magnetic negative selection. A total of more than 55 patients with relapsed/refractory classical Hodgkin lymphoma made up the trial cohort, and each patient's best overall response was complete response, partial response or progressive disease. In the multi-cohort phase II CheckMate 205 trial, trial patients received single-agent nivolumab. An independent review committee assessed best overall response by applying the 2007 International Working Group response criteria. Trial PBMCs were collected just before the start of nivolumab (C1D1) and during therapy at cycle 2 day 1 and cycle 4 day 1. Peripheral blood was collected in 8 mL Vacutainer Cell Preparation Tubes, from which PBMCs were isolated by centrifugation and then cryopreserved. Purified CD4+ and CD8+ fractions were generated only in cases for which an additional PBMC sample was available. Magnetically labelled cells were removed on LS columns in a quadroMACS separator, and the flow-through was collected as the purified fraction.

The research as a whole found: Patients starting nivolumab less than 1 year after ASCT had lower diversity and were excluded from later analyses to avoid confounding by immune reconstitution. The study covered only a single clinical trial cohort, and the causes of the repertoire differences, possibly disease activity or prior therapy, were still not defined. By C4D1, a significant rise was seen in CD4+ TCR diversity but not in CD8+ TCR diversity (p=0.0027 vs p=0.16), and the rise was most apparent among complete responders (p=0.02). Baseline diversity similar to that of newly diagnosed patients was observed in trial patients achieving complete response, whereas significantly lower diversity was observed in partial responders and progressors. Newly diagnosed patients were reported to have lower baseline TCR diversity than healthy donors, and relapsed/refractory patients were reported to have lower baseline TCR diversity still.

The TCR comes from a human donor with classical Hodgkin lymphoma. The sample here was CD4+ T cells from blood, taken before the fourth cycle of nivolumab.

CDR3 reads: CASTWVHGELFF. The nucleotide sequence is given as TGTGCCAGCACCTGGGTGCACGGGGAGCTGTTTTTT. Rearrangement joined TRBV6-1 to TRBJ2-2; too little of a D gene remains to name it. The CDR3 holds 12 amino acids from the cysteine to the phenylalanine. The DNA shown is the 36-base CDR3, in frame from base 1. V is shortened by 7 bases, J by 7 bases, and the region joining them spans 10 bases. The CDR1 and CDR2 encoded by the germline V gene are MNHNS and SASEGT.